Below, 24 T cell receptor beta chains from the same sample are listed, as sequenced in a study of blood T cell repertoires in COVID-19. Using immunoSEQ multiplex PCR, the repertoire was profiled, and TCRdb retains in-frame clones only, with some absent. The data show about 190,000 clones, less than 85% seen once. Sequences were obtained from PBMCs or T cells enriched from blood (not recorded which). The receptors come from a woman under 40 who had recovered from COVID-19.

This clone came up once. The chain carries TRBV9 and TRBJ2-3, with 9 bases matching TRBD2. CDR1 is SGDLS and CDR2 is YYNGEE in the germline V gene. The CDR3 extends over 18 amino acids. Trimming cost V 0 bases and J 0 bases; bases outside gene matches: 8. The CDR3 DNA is TGTGCCAGCAGCGTAGGGGGTAGCGGGGGTCCTAGCACAGATACGCAGTATTTT. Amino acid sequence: CASSVGGSGGPSTDTQYF.

DNA of the CDR3: TGTGCCAGCAGCTTAAAGGGACAGGGAGTATCGGAGACCCAGTACTTC. Its translation is CASSLKGQGVSETQYF. V gene TRBV7-9 combines with J gene TRBJ2-5, with 9 bases fitting TRBD1. The V gene's germline CDR1 is SEHNR and CDR2 FQNEAQ (reference sequence). Trimming cost V 2 bases and J 5 bases; bases outside gene matches: 9. The CDR3 consists of 16 residues.

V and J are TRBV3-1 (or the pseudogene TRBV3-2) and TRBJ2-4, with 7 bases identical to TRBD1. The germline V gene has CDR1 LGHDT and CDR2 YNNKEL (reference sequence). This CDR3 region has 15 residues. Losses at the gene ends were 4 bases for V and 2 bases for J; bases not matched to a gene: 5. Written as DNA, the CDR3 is TGTGCCAGCAGCCGACAGGGAGCAACCAAAAACATTCAGTACTTC. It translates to CASSRQGATKNIQYF.

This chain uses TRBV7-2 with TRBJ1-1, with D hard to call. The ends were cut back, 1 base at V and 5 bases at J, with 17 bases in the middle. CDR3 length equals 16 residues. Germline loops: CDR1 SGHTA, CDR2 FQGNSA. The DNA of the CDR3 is TGTGCCAGCAGCTTAGTAGAGGCAGGAACGGGGACTGAAGCTTTCTTT. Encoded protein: CASSLVEAGTGTEAFF.

The DNA of the CDR3 is TGTGCCAGCAGCTTAAGAAGCGGAGAGGCCTACGAGCAGTACTTC. This encodes CASSLRSGEAYEQYF. The chain employs TRBV11-3 and TRBJ2-7, with a tentative D call TRBD2 (5 bases). CDR1 is SGHNT and CDR2 is YENEEA in the germline V gene. Trimming removed 2 bases at V and 2 bases at J, with 13 bases between. This CDR3 is 15 amino acids long. Full variable domain (rest looked up from reference TRBV11-3 and TRBJ2-7): EAGVVQSPRYKIIEKKQPVAFWCNPISGHNTLYWYLQNLGQGPELLIRYENEEAVDDSQLPKDRFSAERLKGVDSTLKIQPAELGDSAVYLCASSLRSGEAYEQYFGPGTRLTVT.

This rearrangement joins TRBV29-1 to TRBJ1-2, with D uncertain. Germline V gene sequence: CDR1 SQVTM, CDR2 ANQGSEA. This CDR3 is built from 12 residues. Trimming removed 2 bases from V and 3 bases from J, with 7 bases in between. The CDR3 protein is CSVELSDYGYTF. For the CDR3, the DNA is TGCAGCGTTGAACTCAGTGACTATGGCTACACCTTC.

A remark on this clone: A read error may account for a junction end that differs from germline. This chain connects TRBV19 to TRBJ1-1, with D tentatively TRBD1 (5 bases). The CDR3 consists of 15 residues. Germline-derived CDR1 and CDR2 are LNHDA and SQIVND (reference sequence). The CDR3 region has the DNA TGTGCCAGCAGTATGATGACAGCACCGAACACTGAAGCTTTCTTT. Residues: CASSMMTAPNTEAFF.

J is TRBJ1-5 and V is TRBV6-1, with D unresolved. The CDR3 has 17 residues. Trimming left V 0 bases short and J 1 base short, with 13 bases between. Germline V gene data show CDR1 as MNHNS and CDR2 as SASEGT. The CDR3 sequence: CASSEALIPRSNQPQHF. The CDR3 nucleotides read TGTGCCAGCAGTGAAGCCCTAATACCACGGAGCAATCAGCCCCAGCATTTT.

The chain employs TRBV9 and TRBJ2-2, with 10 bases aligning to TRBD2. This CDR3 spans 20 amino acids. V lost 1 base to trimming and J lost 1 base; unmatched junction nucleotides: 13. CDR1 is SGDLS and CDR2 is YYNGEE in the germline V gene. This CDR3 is CASSVPREREGPRNTGELFF. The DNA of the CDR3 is TGTGCCAGCAGCGTACCCCGGGAGCGGGAGGGCCCAAGGAACACCGGGGAGCTGTTTTTT.

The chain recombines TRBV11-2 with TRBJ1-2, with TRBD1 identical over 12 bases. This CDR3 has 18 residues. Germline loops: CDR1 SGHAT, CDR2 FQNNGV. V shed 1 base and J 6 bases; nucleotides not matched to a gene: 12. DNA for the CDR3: TGTGCCAGCAGCTTAGTAAAGGGGCGGGACAGGGGGCTGGATGGCTACACCTTC. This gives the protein CASSLVKGRDRGLDGYTF.

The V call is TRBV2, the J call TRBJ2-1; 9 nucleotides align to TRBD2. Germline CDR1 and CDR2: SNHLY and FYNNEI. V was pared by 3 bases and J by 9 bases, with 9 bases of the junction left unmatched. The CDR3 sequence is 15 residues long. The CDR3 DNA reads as TGTGCCAGCAGTGAGGTAGCGGGAGTTACTGGTGAGCAGTTCTTC. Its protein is CASSEVAGVTGEQFF.

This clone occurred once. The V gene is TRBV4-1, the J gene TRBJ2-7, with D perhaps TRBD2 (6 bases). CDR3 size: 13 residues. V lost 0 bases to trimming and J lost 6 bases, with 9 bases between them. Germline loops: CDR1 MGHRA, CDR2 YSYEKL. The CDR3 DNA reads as TGCGCCAGCAGCCAAGATGGGACTTTCGAGCAGTACTTC. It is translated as CASSQDGTFEQYF.

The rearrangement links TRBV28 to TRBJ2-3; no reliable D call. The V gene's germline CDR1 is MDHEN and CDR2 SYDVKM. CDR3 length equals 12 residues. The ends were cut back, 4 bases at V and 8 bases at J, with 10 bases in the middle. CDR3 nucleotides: TGTGCCAGCAGTTCTAACGCCGGTACGCAGTATTTT. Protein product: CASSSNAGTQYF.

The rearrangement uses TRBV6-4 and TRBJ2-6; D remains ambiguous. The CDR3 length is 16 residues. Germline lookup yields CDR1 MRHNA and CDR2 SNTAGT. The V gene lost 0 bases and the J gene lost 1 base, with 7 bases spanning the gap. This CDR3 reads CASSDSTRSGANVLTF. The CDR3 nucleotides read TGTGCCAGCAGTGACTCGACTCGGTCTGGGGCCAACGTCCTGACTTTC.

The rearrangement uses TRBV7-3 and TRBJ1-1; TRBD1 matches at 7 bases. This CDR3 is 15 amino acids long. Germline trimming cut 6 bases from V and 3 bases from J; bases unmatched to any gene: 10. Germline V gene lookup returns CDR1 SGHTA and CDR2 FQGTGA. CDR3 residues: CASSPSDRRDTEAFF. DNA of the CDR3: TGTGCCAGCAGTCCCTCGGACAGGCGGGACACTGAAGCTTTCTTT.

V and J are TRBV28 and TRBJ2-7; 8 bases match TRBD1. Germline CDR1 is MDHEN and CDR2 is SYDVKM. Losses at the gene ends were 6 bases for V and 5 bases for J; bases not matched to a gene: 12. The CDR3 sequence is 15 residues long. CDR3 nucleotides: TGTGCCAGCAGACCAACAGGGGGAGGCACCCACGAGCAGTACTTC. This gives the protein CASRPTGGGTHEQYF.

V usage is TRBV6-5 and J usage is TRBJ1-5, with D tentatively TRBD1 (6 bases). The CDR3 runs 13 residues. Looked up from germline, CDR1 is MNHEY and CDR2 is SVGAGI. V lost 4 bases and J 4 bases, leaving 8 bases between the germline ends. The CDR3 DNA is TGTGCCAGCAGTTCAGACAGGAATCAGCCCCAGCATTTT. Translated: CASSSDRNQPQHF.

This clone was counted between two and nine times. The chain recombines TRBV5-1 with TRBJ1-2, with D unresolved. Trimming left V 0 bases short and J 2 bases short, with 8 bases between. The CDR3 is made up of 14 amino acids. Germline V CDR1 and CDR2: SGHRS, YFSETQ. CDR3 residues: CASSLDPQNYGYTF. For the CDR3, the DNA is TGCGCCAGCAGCTTGGACCCTCAGAACTATGGCTACACCTTC.

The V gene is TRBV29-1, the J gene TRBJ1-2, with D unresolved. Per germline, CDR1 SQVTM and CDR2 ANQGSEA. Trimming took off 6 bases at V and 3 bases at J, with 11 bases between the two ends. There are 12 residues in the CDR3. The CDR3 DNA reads TGCAGCGTGGACCGAGCGGACTATGGCTACACCTTC. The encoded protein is CSVDRADYGYTF.

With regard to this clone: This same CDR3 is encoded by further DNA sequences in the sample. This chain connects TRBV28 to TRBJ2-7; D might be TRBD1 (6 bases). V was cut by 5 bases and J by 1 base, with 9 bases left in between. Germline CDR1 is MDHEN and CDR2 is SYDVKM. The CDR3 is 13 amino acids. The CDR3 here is CASSRTGSYEQYV. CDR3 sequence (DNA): TGTGCCAGCAGTCGTACAGGGTCCTACGAGCAGTACGTC.

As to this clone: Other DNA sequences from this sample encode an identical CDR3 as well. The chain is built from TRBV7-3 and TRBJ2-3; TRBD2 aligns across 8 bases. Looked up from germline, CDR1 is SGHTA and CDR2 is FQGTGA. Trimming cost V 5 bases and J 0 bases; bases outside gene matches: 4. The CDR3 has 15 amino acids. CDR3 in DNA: TGTGCCAGCAGCCAGAGCGGGGGTAGCACAGATACGCAGTATTTT. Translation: CASSQSGGSTDTQYF.

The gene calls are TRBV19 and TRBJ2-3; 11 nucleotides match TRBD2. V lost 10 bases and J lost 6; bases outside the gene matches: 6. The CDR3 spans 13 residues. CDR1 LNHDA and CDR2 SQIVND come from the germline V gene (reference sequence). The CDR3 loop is CANHSGGADTQYF. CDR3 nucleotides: TGTGCCAACCATAGCGGGGGGGCCGATACGCAGTATTTT.

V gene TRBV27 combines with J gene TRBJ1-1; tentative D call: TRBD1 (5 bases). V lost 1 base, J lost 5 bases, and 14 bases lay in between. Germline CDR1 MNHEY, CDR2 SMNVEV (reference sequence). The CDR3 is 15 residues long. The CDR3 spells CASSLFRVRGTEAFF. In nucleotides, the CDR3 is TGTGCCAGCAGTTTATTCAGGGTAAGGGGAACTGAAGCTTTCTTT.

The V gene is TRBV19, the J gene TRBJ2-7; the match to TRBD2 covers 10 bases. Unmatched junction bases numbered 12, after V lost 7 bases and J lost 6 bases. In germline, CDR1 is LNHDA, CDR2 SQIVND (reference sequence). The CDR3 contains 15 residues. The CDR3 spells CASTPSGSSFVEQYF. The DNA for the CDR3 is TGTGCCAGTACCCCTAGCGGGAGTAGTTTTGTCGAGCAGTACTTC.